What follows is one T cell receptor beta chain and its context. The antigen remains undetermined. The CDR3 extends over 13 amino acids. Looked up from germline, CDR1 is MDHEN and CDR2 is SYDVKM. V lost 2 bases and J lost 7, with 9 bases in between. TCRdb's table, derived via immunoSEQ multiplex PCR, lists solely in-frame clones and lacks some. The sample carries around 140,000 clones, roughly 90% recorded once. The entry originates in a study of T cells in localized non-small cell lung cancer. Points from the study as a whole: Appearance in adjacent lung was seen for a median 57 of the top 100 tumor clones.

The specimen comprised peripheral blood, sampled before any cancer treatment. J is TRBJ1-5 and V is TRBV28; possible D gene TRBD1, 5 bases. The TCR sequence derives from an older female donor with stage I lung adenocarcinoma. The CDR3 nucleotides are TGTGCCAGCAGTTTACTGGGGGAACAGCCCCAGCATTTT. It codes for CASSLLGEQPQHF.